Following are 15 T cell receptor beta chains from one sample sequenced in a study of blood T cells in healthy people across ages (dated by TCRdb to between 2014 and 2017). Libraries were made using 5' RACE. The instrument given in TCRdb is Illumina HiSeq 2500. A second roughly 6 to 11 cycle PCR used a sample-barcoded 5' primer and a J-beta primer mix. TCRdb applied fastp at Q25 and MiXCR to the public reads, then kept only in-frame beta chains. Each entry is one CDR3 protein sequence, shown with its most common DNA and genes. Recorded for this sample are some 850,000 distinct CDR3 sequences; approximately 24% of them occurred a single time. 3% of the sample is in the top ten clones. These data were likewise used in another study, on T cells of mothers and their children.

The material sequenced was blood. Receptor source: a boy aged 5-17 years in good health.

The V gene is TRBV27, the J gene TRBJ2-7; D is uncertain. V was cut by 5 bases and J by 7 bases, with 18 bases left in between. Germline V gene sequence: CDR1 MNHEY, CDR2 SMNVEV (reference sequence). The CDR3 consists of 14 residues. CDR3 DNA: TGTGCCAGCAGTACATCAGCGTCCCTCGGGGAGCAGTACTTC. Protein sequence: CASSTSASLGEQYF.

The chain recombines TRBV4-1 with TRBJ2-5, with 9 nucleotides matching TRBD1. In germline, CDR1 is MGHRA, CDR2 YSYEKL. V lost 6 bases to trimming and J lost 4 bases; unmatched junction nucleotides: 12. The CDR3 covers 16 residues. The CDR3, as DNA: TGCGCCAGCAGTCCTACGGGACAGGGAATAGGAGAGACCCAGTACTTC. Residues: CASSPTGQGIGETQYF.

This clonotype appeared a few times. CDR3 in amino acids: CASSSQGAGAKNIQYF. For the CDR3, the DNA is TGTGCCAGCAGTTCACAGGGGGCGGGGGCCAAAAACATTCAGTACTTC. The rearrangement uses TRBV7-2 and TRBJ2-4; the match to TRBD1 covers 9 bases. The germline gives CDR1 SGHTA, CDR2 FQGNSA. V was pared by 6 bases and J by 1 base, with 7 bases of the junction left unmatched. The CDR3 extends over 16 amino acids.

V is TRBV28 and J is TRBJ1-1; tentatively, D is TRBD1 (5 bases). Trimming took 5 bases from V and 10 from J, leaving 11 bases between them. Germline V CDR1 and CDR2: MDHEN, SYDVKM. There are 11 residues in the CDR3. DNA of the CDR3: TGTGCCAGCAGTCGAAGGGGTTCAGCTTTCTTT. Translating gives CASSRRGSAFF.

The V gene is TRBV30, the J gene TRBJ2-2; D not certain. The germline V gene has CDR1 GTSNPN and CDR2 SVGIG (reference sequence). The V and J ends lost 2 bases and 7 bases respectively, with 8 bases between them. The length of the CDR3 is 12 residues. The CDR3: CAWSPSYGELFF. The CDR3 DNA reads TGTGCCTGGAGTCCTTCGTACGGGGAGCTGTTTTTT.

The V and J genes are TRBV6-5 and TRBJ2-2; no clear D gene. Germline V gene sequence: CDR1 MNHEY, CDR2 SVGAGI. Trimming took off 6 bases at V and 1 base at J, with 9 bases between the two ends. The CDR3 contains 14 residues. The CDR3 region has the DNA TGTGCCAGCAGCCGCCTCAGGAACACCGGGGAGCTGTTTTTT. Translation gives CASSRLRNTGELFF.

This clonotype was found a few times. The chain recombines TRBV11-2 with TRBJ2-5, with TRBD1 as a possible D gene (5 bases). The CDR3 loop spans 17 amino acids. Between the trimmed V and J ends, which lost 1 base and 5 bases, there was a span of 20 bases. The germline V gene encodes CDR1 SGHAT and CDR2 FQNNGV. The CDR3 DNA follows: TGTGCCAGCAGCTTAGTAAATGGTTTTGGGGCCCGCGAGACCCAGTACTTC. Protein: CASSLVNGFGARETQYF. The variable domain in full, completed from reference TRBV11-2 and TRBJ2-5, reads EAGVAQSPRYKIIEKRQSVAFWCNPISGHATLYWYQQILGQGPKLLIQFQNNGVVDDSQLPKDRFSAERLKGVDSTLKIQPAKLEDSAVYLCASSLVNGFGARETQYFGPGTRLLVL.

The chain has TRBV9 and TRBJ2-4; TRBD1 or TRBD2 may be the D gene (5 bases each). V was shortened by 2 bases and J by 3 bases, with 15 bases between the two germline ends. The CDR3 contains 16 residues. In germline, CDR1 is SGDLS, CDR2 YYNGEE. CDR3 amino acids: CASSVDLRDGKNIQYF. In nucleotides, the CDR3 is TGTGCCAGCAGCGTCGACCTCCGGGACGGCAAAAACATTCAGTACTTC.

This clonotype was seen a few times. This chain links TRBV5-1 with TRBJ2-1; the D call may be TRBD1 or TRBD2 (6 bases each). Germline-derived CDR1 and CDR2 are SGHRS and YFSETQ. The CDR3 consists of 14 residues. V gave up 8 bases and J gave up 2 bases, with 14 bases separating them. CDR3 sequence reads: CASGRGEAYNEQFF. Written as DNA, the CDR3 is TGCGCCAGTGGTAGGGGGGAGGCCTACAATGAGCAGTTCTTC.

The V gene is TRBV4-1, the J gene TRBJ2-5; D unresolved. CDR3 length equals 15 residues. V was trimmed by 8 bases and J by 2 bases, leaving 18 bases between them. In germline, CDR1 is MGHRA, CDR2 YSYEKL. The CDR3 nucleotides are TGCGCCAGCGGAAATCGCCAGACCTTACAAGAGACCCAGTACTTC. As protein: CASGNRQTLQETQYF.

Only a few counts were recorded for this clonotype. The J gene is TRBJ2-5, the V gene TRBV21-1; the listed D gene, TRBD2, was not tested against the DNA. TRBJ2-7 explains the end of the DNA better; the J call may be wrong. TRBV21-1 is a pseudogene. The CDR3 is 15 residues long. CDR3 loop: CASSKDGEGPYEQYF. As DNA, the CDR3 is TGTGCCAGCAGCAAAGATGGGGAAGGGCCCTACGAGCAGTACTTC.

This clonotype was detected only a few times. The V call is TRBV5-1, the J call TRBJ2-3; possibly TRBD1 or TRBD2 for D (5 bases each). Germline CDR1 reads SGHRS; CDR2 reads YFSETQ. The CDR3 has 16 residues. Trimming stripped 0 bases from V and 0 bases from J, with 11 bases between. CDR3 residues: CASSLGDGTSTDTQYF. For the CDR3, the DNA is TGCGCCAGCAGCTTGGGGGACGGTACTAGCACAGATACGCAGTATTTT.

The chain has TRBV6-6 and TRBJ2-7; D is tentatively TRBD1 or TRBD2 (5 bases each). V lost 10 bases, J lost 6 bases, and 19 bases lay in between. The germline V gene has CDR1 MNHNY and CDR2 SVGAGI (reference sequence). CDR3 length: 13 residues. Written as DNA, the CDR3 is TGTGCCACTGGGACGGCCTCCGGGGTCGAGCAGTACTTC. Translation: CATGTASGVEQYF.

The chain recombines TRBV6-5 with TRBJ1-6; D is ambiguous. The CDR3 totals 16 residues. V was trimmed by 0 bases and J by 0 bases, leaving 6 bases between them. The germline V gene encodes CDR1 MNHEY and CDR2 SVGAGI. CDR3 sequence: CASSYSGSSYNSPLHF. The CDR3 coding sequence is TGTGCCAGCAGTTACTCGGGGAGCTCCTATAATTCACCCCTCCACTTT.

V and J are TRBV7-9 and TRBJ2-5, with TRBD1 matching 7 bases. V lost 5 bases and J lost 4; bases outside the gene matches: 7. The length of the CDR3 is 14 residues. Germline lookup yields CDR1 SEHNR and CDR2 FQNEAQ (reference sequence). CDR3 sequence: CASSPVRDRETQYF. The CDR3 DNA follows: TGTGCCAGCAGCCCAGTCCGGGACAGAGAGACCCAGTACTTC.